Below are 23 T cell receptor beta chains sequenced from a single sample in a study of blood T cells in healthy people across ages (dated by TCRdb to the mid-2010s). Receptors were amplified or captured by 5' RACE. TCRdb names Illumina HiSeq 2500 as the instrument used. A second PCR of roughly 6 to 11 cycles was run with a J-beta primer mix and a sample-barcoded 5' primer. TCRdb reprocessing: public reads trimmed at Q25 with fastp, clones called with MiXCR, in-frame beta chains kept. Under each unique CDR3 protein, matching rows form one entry showing the most common genes and DNA. The sample table holds over 600,000 distinct CDR3 sequences, of which around three fifths were seen once. Of the sample, about 26% is held by the ten largest clones. Sequences were obtained from blood. The receptor set was obtained from a man aged 35 to 55 in good health.

The V gene is TRBV6-1, the J gene TRBJ2-7; 8 nucleotides line up with TRBD2. V gave up 7 bases and J gave up 0 bases; unmatched junction bases: 11. This CDR3 is built from 16 residues. Germline V gives CDR1 MNHNS, CDR2 SASEGT. This CDR3 is CASKPSGYRSSYEQYF. As DNA, the CDR3 is TGTGCCAGCAAGCCTAGCGGGTACCGGAGCTCCTACGAGCAGTACTTC.

This clonotype was picked up a small number of times. The chain joins TRBV20-1 to TRBJ1-1; D is possibly TRBD1 (5 bases). CDR1 and CDR2 (germline): DFQATT, SNEGSKA (reference sequence). Trimming pared 6 bases from V and 4 bases from J, leaving 15 bases between. CDR3 length: 13 amino acids. CDR3 in amino acids: CSARRAGGTEAFF. The CDR3 region has the DNA TGCAGTGCCCGGAGGGCCGGGGGCACTGAAGCTTTCTTT.

The chain couples TRBV11-3 to TRBJ2-1; 8 bases are shared with TRBD2. CDR3 length: 16 residues. Germline V gene sequence: CDR1 SGHNT, CDR2 YENEEA. The trim removed 6 bases at V and 8 bases at J, leaving 15 bases unmatched. CDR3 in amino acids: CASRGRGSGRNDEQFF. The CDR3 DNA reads TGTGCCAGCAGGGGGCGGGGGAGCGGGAGAAACGATGAGCAGTTCTTC.

The chain joins TRBV29-1 to TRBJ2-7, with D maybe TRBD2 (5 bases). The CDR3 has 14 amino acids. Deletions cut 6 bases from V and 0 bases from J, with 15 bases between. CDR1 and CDR2 from the germline V gene are SQVTM and ANQGSEA. CDR3 nucleotide sequence: TGCAGCGTCCGCCGTTCAGGAGGCTCCTACGAGCAGTACTTC. Protein product: CSVRRSGGSYEQYF.

This clonotype was seen more than once but under ten times. The chain combines TRBV12-3 or TRBV12-4 with TRBJ1-5; tentative D call: TRBD1 (5 bases). V lost 2 bases to trimming and J lost 0 bases, with 14 bases between them. The CDR3 sequence is 17 residues long. CDR3 loop: CASSLRPGTGSNQPQHF. CDR3 sequence (DNA): TGTGCCAGCAGTTTACGCCCCGGGACGGGTAGCAATCAGCCCCAGCATTTT.

This clonotype has a handful of counts. The chain joins TRBV13 to TRBJ2-5; 7 bases match TRBD2. Germline V gene sequence: CDR1 PRHDT, CDR2 FYEKMQ (reference sequence). The ends lost 5 bases at V and 2 bases at J; junction bases unmatched: 11. The CDR3 contains 16 residues. The CDR3 DNA follows: TGTGCCAGCAGCCCCCAGGATTGGGAGGGTCAAGAGACCCAGTACTTC. It is translated as CASSPQDWEGQETQYF.

The V and J genes are TRBV5-1 and TRBJ2-5; unclear D gene. The DNA end is a closer match to TRBJ2-1, so the J assignment may be wrong. Germline V lookup: CDR1 SGHRS, CDR2 YFSETQ. This CDR3 is 14 amino acids long. CDR3 in amino acids: CASSSGRDQETQFF. The CDR3 DNA reads TGCGCCAGCAGCTCCGGTCGAGACCAAGAGACCCAGTTCTTC.

This rearrangement joins TRBV29-1 to TRBJ1-2; 9 bases agree with TRBD1. The germline gives CDR1 SQVTM, CDR2 ANQGSEA. There are 15 residues in the CDR3. V trimming: 1 base; J trimming: 4 bases; junction bases outside the gene matches: 7. This CDR3 is CSVEAPGQGLYGYTF. CDR3 nucleotides: TGCAGCGTTGAAGCCCCGGGACAGGGACTCTATGGCTACACCTTC.

CDR3 amino acids: CASTRSGTEAFF. CDR3 DNA: TGTGCCAGCACAAGATCGGGGACTGAAGCTTTCTTT. The chain joins TRBV7-9 to TRBJ1-1; D is unclear. Germline CDR1 SEHNR, CDR2 FQNEAQ (reference sequence). Trimming shortened V by 7 bases and J by 5 bases, and 11 bases separated the two germline ends. The CDR3 length is 12 residues.

V and J are TRBV2 and TRBJ2-4, with D perhaps TRBD2 (5 bases). Germline V gene lookup returns CDR1 SNHLY and CDR2 FYNNEI. The V end lost 2 bases, the J end lost 15 bases, and 8 bases lay between the germline ends. This CDR3 comprises 10 residues. The chain's CDR3 is CASSEIAGYF. CDR3 bases: TGTGCCAGCAGTGAAATTGCGGGGTACTTC.

This rearrangement joins TRBV7-3 to TRBJ2-1; D is tentatively TRBD1 or TRBD2 (5 bases each). Germline CDR1 SGHTA, CDR2 FQGTGA. V dropped 3 bases and J dropped 6 bases, with 12 bases sitting between them. The CDR3 loop spans 14 amino acids. The CDR3 nucleotides read TGTGCCAGCAGCTTGAGGGGTTCAAGCAATGAGCAGTTCTTC. This encodes CASSLRGSSNEQFF.

The rearrangement uses TRBV5-5 and TRBJ1-2, with D maybe TRBD1 (6 bases). There are 13 residues in the CDR3. Germline V lookup: CDR1 SGHKS, CDR2 YYEKEE (reference sequence). The V end was cut by 4 bases, the J end by 2 bases, with 9 bases between. The CDR3 nucleotides read TGTGCCAGCAGCCGACAGGCCAACTATGGCTACACCTTC. Its translation is CASSRQANYGYTF. Combining the CDR3 with reference TRBV5-5 and TRBJ1-2 gives the whole variable domain DAGVTQSPTHLIKTRGQQVTLRCSPISGHKSVSWYQQVLGQGPQFIFQYYEKEERGRGNFPDRFSARQFPNYSSELNVNALLLGDSALYLCASSRQANYGYTFGSGTRLTVV.

The J gene is TRBJ2-1, the V gene TRBV7-9; D is undetermined. The CDR3 consists of 18 residues. Per germline, CDR1 SEHNR and CDR2 FQNEAQ (reference sequence). V lost 5 bases and J lost 2, with 22 bases in between. CDR3 region: CASSPPHLSRSPYNEQFF. For the CDR3, the DNA is TGTGCCAGCAGCCCCCCTCACCTATCGCGGAGCCCCTACAATGAGCAGTTCTTC.

This chain uses TRBV6-2 or TRBV6-3 with TRBJ2-7; TRBD2 matches 9 bases. Germline V gene lookup returns CDR1 MNHEY and CDR2 SVGEGT. The V and J ends lost 5 bases and 4 bases, in that order; junction bases with no gene match: 9. The CDR3 runs to 15 residues. The chain's CDR3 is CASSGPAGGLYEQYF. CDR3 nucleotide sequence: TGTGCCAGCAGTGGCCCAGCGGGGGGCCTGTACGAGCAGTACTTC.

The V call is TRBV7-3, the J call TRBJ2-7, with 8 nucleotides matching TRBD2. CDR3 length equals 14 residues. CDR1 and CDR2 from the germline V gene are SGHTA and FQGTGA. The J segment lost 8 bases and the V segment lost 4 bases, leaving 10 bases of the junction unmatched. The CDR3 region is CASSSSGLDSKQYF. CDR3 in DNA: TGTGCCAGCAGCTCCTCGGGACTAGACTCTAAGCAGTACTTC. The variable domain in full, completed from reference TRBV7-3 and TRBJ2-7, reads GAGVSQTPSNKVTEKGKYVELRCDPISGHTALYWYRQSLGQGPEFLIYFQGTGAADDSGLPNDRFFAVRPEGSVSTLKIQRTERGDSAVYLCASSSSGLDSKQYFGPGTRLTVT.

The rearrangement joins TRBV12-3 or TRBV12-4 to TRBJ2-4, with TRBD2 matching over 9 bases. The ends lost 1 base at V and 13 bases at J; junction bases unmatched: 17. There are 17 residues in the CDR3. The CDR3 loop is CASSLGVSGRYLNEQYF. CDR3 DNA: TGTGCCAGCAGTTTAGGGGTAAGCGGGAGGTATTTAAATGAGCAGTACTTC.

The rearrangement joins TRBV4-3 to TRBJ2-4; maybe TRBD2 (6 bases). This CDR3 comprises 14 residues. From germline, CDR1 is LGHNA and CDR2 YSLEER. The V and J ends lost 0 bases and 9 bases respectively, with 12 bases between them. CDR3 nucleotides: TGCGCCAGCAGCCAAGATGGGCGGGGAACCATTCAGTACTTC. This gives the protein CASSQDGRGTIQYF.

The chain combines TRBV21-1 with TRBJ1-5. TRBV21-1 is listed as a pseudogene. The CDR3 is made up of 13 amino acids. CDR3 bases: TGTGCCAGCAGCAAGCCCTTAAAGCAGCCCCAGCATTTT. Translation: CASSKPLKQPQHF.

This clonotype was counted only a few times. The chain has TRBV27 and TRBJ2-3, with 8 nucleotides matching TRBD2. There are 15 residues in the CDR3. V trimming: 0 bases; J trimming: 6 bases; junction bases outside the gene matches: 5. The germline V gene encodes CDR1 MNHEY and CDR2 SMNVEV (reference sequence). DNA for the CDR3: TGTGCCAGCAGTTTATCCGGGGGGGCGTGGGATACGCAGTATTTT. Its protein product is CASSLSGGAWDTQYF.

This clonotype has only a few counts. The chain links TRBV2 to TRBJ2-1; D is ambiguous. V was cut by 4 bases and J by 0 bases, with 7 bases left in between. The CDR3 is 14 residues long. CDR1 SNHLY and CDR2 FYNNEI come from the germline V gene. The DNA of the CDR3 is TGTGCCAGCAGTGGTCAGCGCTCCTACAATGAGCAGTTCTTC. Translated, it gives CASSGQRSYNEQFF.

The chain joins TRBV6-6 to TRBJ2-7, with unresolved D. Trimming left V 0 bases short and J 0 bases short, with 12 bases between. The CDR3 consists of 16 residues. CDR1 and CDR2 (germline): MNHNY, SVGAGI (reference sequence). CDR3 protein: CASSYSMSANSYEQYF. In DNA form, the CDR3 reads TGTGCCAGCAGTTACTCTATGTCAGCGAACTCCTACGAGCAGTACTTC.

The chain uses TRBV9 and TRBJ1-5; D unclear. The CDR3 covers 13 residues. V was clipped by 0 bases and J by 4 bases, with 5 bases between them. Germline V CDR1 and CDR2: SGDLS, YYNGEE. CDR3 in DNA: TGTGCCAGCAGCGTAGTTCCGAATCAGCCCCAGCATTTT. Translating gives CASSVVPNQPQHF.

The V and J genes are TRBV11-3 and TRBJ2-3, with D unresolved. Trimming cost V 5 bases and J 5 bases, with 11 bases left between them. This CDR3 contains 13 residues. Germline CDR1 reads SGHNT; CDR2 reads YENEEA. For the CDR3, the DNA is TGTGCCAGCAGCCGCGTAAGAGGAGATACGCAGTATTTT. Translating it yields CASSRVRGDTQYF.